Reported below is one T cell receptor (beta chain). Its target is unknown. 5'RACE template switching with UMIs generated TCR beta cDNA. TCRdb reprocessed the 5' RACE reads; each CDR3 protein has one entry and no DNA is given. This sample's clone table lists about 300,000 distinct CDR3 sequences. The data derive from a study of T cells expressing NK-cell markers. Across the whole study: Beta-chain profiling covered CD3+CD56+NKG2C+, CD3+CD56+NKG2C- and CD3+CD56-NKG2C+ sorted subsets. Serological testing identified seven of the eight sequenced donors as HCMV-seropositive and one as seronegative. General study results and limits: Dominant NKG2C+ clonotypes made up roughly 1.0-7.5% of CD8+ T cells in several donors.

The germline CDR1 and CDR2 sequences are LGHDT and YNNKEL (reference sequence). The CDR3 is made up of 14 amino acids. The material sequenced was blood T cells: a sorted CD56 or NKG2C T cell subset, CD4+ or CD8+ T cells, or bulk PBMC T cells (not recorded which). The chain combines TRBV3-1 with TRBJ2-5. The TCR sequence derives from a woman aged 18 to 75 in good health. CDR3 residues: CASSQANLQETQYF.